This is a list of T cell receptor beta chains from one sample in a study of blood T cell repertoires in COVID-19. Measured with immunoSEQ multiplex PCR; TCRdb has only the in-frame clones, and not every one. This sample has 90,000 to 130,000 clones, with roughly 85% found just once. Specimen: peripheral blood. These receptors came from a human donor in a cohort sampled during active COVID-19. Each CDR3 is given with its conserved first and last residue. A D gene is named only where the DNA matches it firmly. The size entry is marked missing in some rows and otherwise reads once, few, many or a size class.

V gene,clone size,J gene,D gene,CDR3 protein,CDR3 DNA
TRBV28,NA,TRBJ1-1,NA,CASSAGTSIAKAFF,TGTGCCAGCAGTGCTGGGACATCTATCGCCAAAGCTTTCTTT
TRBV4-1,NA,TRBJ2-1,TRBD2,CASSQDQTSGLRNEQFF,TGCGCCAGCAGCCAAGATCAGACTAGCGGGTTGCGAAATGAGCAGTTCTTC
TRBV7-2,NA,TRBJ1-1,NA,CASSFGGQGTEAFF,TGTGCCAGCAGCTTCGGGGGGCAGGGCACTGAAGCTTTCTTT
TRBV6-5,NA,TRBJ2-5,NA,CASSYSRVRRTQYF,TGTGCCAGCAGTTACTCGAGGGTCAGGAGGACCCAGTACTTC
TRBV2,NA,TRBJ1-1,NA,CASSPGNMNTEAFF,TGTGCCAGCAGTCCGGGGAACATGAACACTGAAGCTTTCTTT
TRBV19,NA,TRBJ2-1,NA,CASSIQVSHPHNEQFF,TGTGCCAGTAGTATACAGGTTTCTCACCCGCACAATGAGCAGTTCTTC
TRBV19,NA,TRBJ1-2,TRBD1,CASSRDRDRGFRYGYTF,TGTGCCAGTAGTCGAGACCGGGACAGGGGATTCCGCTATGGCTACACCTTC
TRBV6-6,once,TRBJ2-1,NA,CASRNGYNEQFF,TGTGCCAGCCGAAACGGTTACAATGAGCAGTTCTTC
TRBV10-3,NA,TRBJ1-5,NA,CASRDTYSNQPQHF,TGTGCCAGCCGGGACACTTATAGCAATCAGCCCCAGCATTTT
TRBV5-1,NA,TRBJ2-2,TRBD2,CASSLAGRDTGELFF,TGCGCCAGCAGCTTGGCCGGGAGGGATACCGGGGAGCTGTTTTTT
TRBV5-1,NA,TRBJ1-3,NA,CASSLDQGTGNTIYF,TGCGCCAGCAGCTTGGATCAGGGAACTGGAAACACCATATATTTT
TRBV3-1/TRBV3-2,NA,TRBJ1-1,NA,CASSQDQRLMNTEAFF,TGTGCCAGCAGCCAAGATCAGCGGCTAATGAACACTGAAGCTTTCTTT
TRBV6-5,NA,TRBJ2-3,NA,CASSYSRGGTDTQYF,TGTGCCAGCAGTTACTCACGCGGTGGCACAGATACGCAGTATTTT
TRBV6-6,NA,TRBJ1-2,NA,CASSSTDRLGYGYTF,TGTGCCAGCAGTTCGACGGATCGACTTGGCTATGGCTACACCTTC
TRBV12-5,NA,TRBJ2-1,TRBD2,CASGLGLAGGGYNEQFF,TGTGCTAGTGGTTTGGGTTTAGCGGGAGGGGGCTACAATGAGCAGTTCTTC
TRBV18,NA,TRBJ2-1,NA,CASSPQTRSYNEQFF,TGTGCCAGCTCACCTCAGACTCGTTCCTACAATGAGCAGTTCTTC
TRBV4-1,NA,TRBJ2-2,NA,CASSQERGGTGELFF,TGCGCCAGCAGCCAAGAAAGGGGGGGCACCGGGGAGCTGTTTTTT
TRBV28,NA,TRBJ2-1,NA,CASNAHGAGYNEQFF,TGTGCCAGCAACGCCCATGGGGCGGGGTACAATGAGCAGTTCTTC
TRBV6-5,once,TRBJ1-2,NA,CASRLTSFYGYTF,TGTGCCAGCAGGTTGACATCCTTCTATGGCTACACCTTC
TRBV12-5,NA,TRBJ2-5,NA,CASGFGRSETQYF,TGTGCTAGTGGTTTCGGGAGATCGGAGACCCAGTACTTC
TRBV5-1,NA,TRBJ2-6,NA,CASSLSGSNSGANVLTF,TGCGCCAGCAGCTTGTCCGGGAGCAACTCTGGGGCCAACGTCCTGACTTTC
TRBV11-2,NA,TRBJ1-2,TRBD1,CASSLERTGGYGYTF,TGTGCCAGCAGCTTAGAACGGACAGGGGGGTATGGCTACACCTTC
TRBV5-1,NA,TRBJ1-1,NA,CASSSPGGQNTEAFF,TGCGCCAGCAGCTCCCCGGGGGGCCAGAACACTGAAGCTTTCTTT
TRBV15,few,TRBJ1-5,NA,CATSRDRIGNQPQHF,TGTGCCACCAGCAGAGATCGTATAGGCAATCAGCCCCAGCATTTT
TRBV11-1,once,TRBJ1-1,NA,CASSLRFVPEAFF,TGTGCCAGCAGCTTACGGTTTGTTCCTGAAGCTTTCTTT
TRBV7-2,NA,TRBJ2-2,TRBD1,CASSLGPAGTGGGGELFF,TGTGCCAGCAGCTTAGGCCCAGCCGGGACAGGGGGCGGCGGGGAGCTGTTTTTT
TRBV10-3,NA,TRBJ2-2,NA,CAISHTNGELFF,TGTGCCATCAGTCACACTAACGGGGAGCTGTTTTTT
TRBV6-5,NA,TRBJ1-5,NA,CASSPGTPSQHF,TGTGCCAGCAGCCCAGGAACGCCGTCCCAGCATTTT
TRBV6-5,NA,TRBJ2-7,TRBD2,CASSYSMREGHEQYF,TGTGCCAGCAGTTACTCGATGCGGGAGGGGCACGAGCAGTACTTC
TRBV7-2,NA,TRBJ1-2,TRBD1,CASRGGTAYHYTF,TGTGCCAGCAGAGGTGGGACAGCGTATCACTACACCTTC
TRBV11-2,NA,TRBJ1-2,TRBD1,CASSLDRGRGYTF,TGTGCCAGCAGCCTGGACAGGGGCAGGGGCTACACCTTC
TRBV30,NA,TRBJ1-6,NA,CAWRNRGPSRNSPLHF,TGTGCCTGGAGGAATCGCGGGCCATCAAGGAATTCACCCCTCCACTTT
TRBV28,NA,TRBJ1-1,NA,CASSLQVGFTEAFF,TGTGCCAGCAGTTTACAGGTTGGGTTCACTGAAGCTTTCTTT
TRBV5-1,NA,TRBJ2-1,NA,CASSWRGEGLYEQFF,TGCGCCAGCAGTTGGAGGGGGGAGGGCCTTTATGAGCAGTTCTTC
TRBV12-3/TRBV12-4,once,TRBJ1-1,NA,CASSNRVDTEAFF,TGTGCCAGCAGCAACAGGGTCGACACTGAAGCTTTCTTT
TRBV12-3/TRBV12-4,NA,TRBJ1-4,NA,CASSLRGEKLFF,TGTGCCAGCAGTCTCAGGGGTGAAAAACTGTTTTTT
TRBV19,few,TRBJ1-5,NA,CASSIESAGRFQPQHF,TGTGCCAGTAGTATAGAATCGGCGGGGAGATTTCAGCCCCAGCATTTT
TRBV7-9,NA,TRBJ2-5,NA,CASSPSETQYF,TGTGCCAGCAGCCCCTCCGAGACCCAGTACTTC
TRBV30,NA,TRBJ2-1,NA,CAWSVPSRAARQFF,TGTGCCTGGAGTGTACCAAGCAGGGCGGCTCGGCAGTTCTTC
TRBV30,many,TRBJ1-3,TRBD1,CAWRDRVLSGNTIYF,TGTGCCTGGAGGGACAGGGTCCTCTCTGGAAACACCATATATTTT
TRBV7-2,NA,TRBJ1-2,NA,CASSLVGRAYGYTF,TGTGCCAGCAGCTTAGTAGGGAGAGCCTATGGCTACACCTTC
TRBV5-3,once,TRBJ1-2,NA,CARSYRVSNYGYTF,TGTGCCAGAAGCTACAGGGTTTCGAACTATGGCTACACCTTC
TRBV6-6,once,TRBJ1-2,TRBD1,CASSEGQGAYGYTF,TGTGCCAGCAGTGAGGGGCAGGGGGCCTATGGCTACACCTTC
TRBV30,NA,TRBJ1-6,NA,CAWSRERRNNSPLHF,TGTGCCTGGAGTCGGGAGCGACGGAATAATTCACCCCTCCACTTT
TRBV4-3,NA,TRBJ2-1,TRBD2,CASSKPGGTYNEQFF,TGCGCCAGCAGTAAACCGGGGGGGACCTACAATGAGCAGTTCTTC
TRBV6-5,NA,TRBJ1-1,NA,CASSLFWDTLSTEAFF,TGTGCCAGCAGTTTATTTTGGGACACGTTGAGCACTGAAGCTTTCTTT
TRBV27,NA,TRBJ2-7,NA,CASSFGSRYEQYF,TGTGCCAGCAGTTTCGGGAGTAGGTACGAGCAGTACTTC
TRBV5-1,NA,TRBJ1-6,NA,CASSFIGENNSPLHF,TGCGCCAGCAGCTTCATCGGGGAGAATAATTCACCCCTCCACTTT
TRBV9,NA,TRBJ2-1,NA,CASSAHSNEQFF,TGTGCCAGCAGCGCCCACTCCAATGAGCAGTTCTTC
TRBV12-3/TRBV12-4,NA,TRBJ2-1,TRBD1,CASSTADRGFF,TGTGCCAGCAGTACCGCGGACAGGGGGTTCTTC
TRBV28,once,TRBJ1-5,TRBD1,CASSLVGGRQPQHF,TGTGCCAGCAGTTTGGTAGGGGGCAGGCAGCCCCAGCATTTT
TRBV7-9,NA,TRBJ1-2,NA,CASSHEQAPHGYTF,TGTGCCAGCAGCCACGAACAGGCCCCACATGGCTACACCTTC
TRBV5-6,NA,TRBJ1-4,NA,CASSLATLEKLFF,TGTGCCAGCAGCTTGGCCACTCTAGAAAAACTGTTTTTT
TRBV11-2,NA,TRBJ2-3,TRBD2,CASSHNDPPPRTSGRPITDTQYF,TGTGCCAGCAGTCATAACGATCCTCCTCCCAGGACTAGCGGGAGGCCTATCACAGATACGCAGTATTTT
TRBV4-3,NA,TRBJ1-2,TRBD1,CASSQEGTVFVGGYTF,TGCGCCAGCAGCCAAGAAGGGACAGTATTCGTCGGGGGCTACACCTTC
TRBV27,NA,TRBJ2-1,TRBD2,CASRGVGLAGGNEQFF,TGTGCCAGCAGGGGGGTGGGACTAGCGGGAGGCAATGAGCAGTTCTTC